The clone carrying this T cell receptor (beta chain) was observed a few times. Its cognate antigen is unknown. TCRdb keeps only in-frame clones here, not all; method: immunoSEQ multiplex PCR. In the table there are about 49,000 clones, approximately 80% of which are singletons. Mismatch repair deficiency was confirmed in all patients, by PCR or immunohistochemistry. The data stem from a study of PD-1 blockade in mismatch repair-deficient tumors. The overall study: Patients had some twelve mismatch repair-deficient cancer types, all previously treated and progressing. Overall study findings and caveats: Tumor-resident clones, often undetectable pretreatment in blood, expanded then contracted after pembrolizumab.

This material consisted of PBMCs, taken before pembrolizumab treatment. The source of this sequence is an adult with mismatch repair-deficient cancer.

The CDR3 spells CASSNVFNQPQHF. In DNA, the CDR3 is TGTGCCAGTAGTAATGTATTCAATCAGCCCCAGCATTTT. The chain joins TRBV19 to TRBJ1-5; no firm D call. Germline CDR1 LNHDA, CDR2 SQIVND (reference sequence). The CDR3 runs to 13 residues. With 4 bases removed from V and 3 bases from J, the gap between germline ends came to 7 bases.